The 26 T cell receptor beta chains reported below all come from one sample, sequenced in a study of preoperative IRX-2 immunotherapy in early breast cancer. The treatment here: preoperative locoregional IRX-2 cytokine immunotherapy. Sequencing was performed with immunoSEQ multiplex PCR; in TCRdb, only in-frame clones are kept and a portion is missing. The sample shows about 62,000 clones, approximately 94% of them seen only once. The specimen was taken from a patient treated with IRX-2 immunotherapy. These receptors were taken from a human donor with breast cancer.

The genes are TRBV28 and TRBJ1-5; D is undetermined. The ends were cut back, 3 bases at V and 6 bases at J, with 6 bases in the middle. Germline V gene sequence: CDR1 MDHEN, CDR2 SYDVKM. The CDR3 loop spans 12 amino acids. This chain's CDR3 is CASSFWGQPQHF. CDR3 in DNA: TGTGCCAGCAGTTTTTGGGGTCAGCCCCAGCATTTT.

The V call is TRBV5-1, the J call TRBJ1-3; D is ambiguous. CDR3 length: 14 residues. The V and J ends lost 1 base and 2 bases respectively, with 7 bases between them. Germline loops: CDR1 SGHRS, CDR2 YFSETQ. Written as DNA, the CDR3 is TGCGCCAGCAGCTTGTATGAGGCTGGAAACACCATATATTTT. It translates to CASSLYEAGNTIYF.

The rearrangement uses TRBV6-1 and TRBJ2-1; a possible D gene is TRBD1 (6 bases). The CDR3 contains 16 residues. Germline loops: CDR1 MNHNS, CDR2 SASEGT. V was clipped by 3 bases and J by 5 bases, with 17 bases between them. The CDR3 region is CASSDPAAQGNNEQFF. As DNA, the CDR3 is TGTGCCAGCAGTGACCCTGCCGCTCAGGGGAACAATGAGCAGTTCTTC.

This chain uses TRBV7-9 with TRBJ2-7, with TRBD1 identical over 9 bases. The CDR3 is made up of 16 amino acids. V was pared by 5 bases and J by 5 bases, with 13 bases of the junction left unmatched. Germline assignment: CDR1 SEHNR and CDR2 FQNEAQ (reference sequence). The CDR3 protein is CASSLGGGTGYHEQYF. In DNA form, the CDR3 reads TGTGCCAGCAGCCTAGGGGGCGGGACAGGGTATCACGAGCAGTACTTC.

This chain joins TRBV13 and TRBJ1-3, with 8 nucleotides matching TRBD1. Trimming at V came to 1 base and at J to 3 bases, leaving 8 bases not matched to a gene. Germline values: CDR1 PRHDT, CDR2 FYEKMQ (reference sequence). The CDR3 loop spans 17 amino acids. The CDR3 reads CASSLEDRALVGNTIYF. As DNA, the CDR3 is TGTGCCAGCAGCTTAGAGGACAGGGCTTTGGTTGGAAACACCATATATTTT.

The rearrangement joins TRBV7-9 to TRBJ2-7; D perhaps matches TRBD2 (6 bases). Germline CDR1 reads SEHNR; CDR2 reads FQNEAQ (reference sequence). The CDR3 totals 11 residues. V lost 1 base and J 9 bases, leaving 7 bases between the germline ends. The CDR3 is CASSLGDWQYF. DNA for the CDR3: TGTGCCAGCAGCTTAGGGGACTGGCAGTACTTC.

The chain has TRBV10-3 and TRBJ2-3; no definite D call. The germline gives CDR1 ENHRY, CDR2 SYGVKD. Between the trimmed V and J ends, which lost 4 bases and 4 bases, there was a span of 9 bases. The CDR3 extends over 13 amino acids. The CDR3 bases are TGTGCCATCAGTGGGGCAAACGCAGATACGCAGTATTTT. Amino acids: CAISGANADTQYF.

The genes are TRBV11-2 and TRBJ1-2, with a possible D match to TRBD1 (5 bases). CDR1 is SGHAT and CDR2 is FQNNGV in the germline V gene. The CDR3 sequence is 13 residues long. V was trimmed by 5 bases and J by 4 bases, leaving 11 bases between them. As DNA, the CDR3 is TGTGCCAGCAGCCGAAGGGGCGCCTATGGCTACACCTTC. Translated, it gives CASSRRGAYGYTF.

This chain uses TRBV4-1 with TRBJ2-3; either TRBD1 or TRBD2 may fit D (5 bases each). V was trimmed by 0 bases and J by 0 bases, leaving 13 bases between them. Germline CDR1 MGHRA, CDR2 YSYEKL. The CDR3 has 17 amino acids. CDR3 sequence: CASSQEGVGVSTDTQYF. The DNA for the CDR3 is TGCGCCAGCAGCCAAGAAGGGGTGGGAGTTAGCACAGATACGCAGTATTTT.

V gene TRBV18 combines with J gene TRBJ2-2; D may correspond to TRBD1 or TRBD2 (5 bases each). Germline V gene sequence: CDR1 KGHSH, CDR2 LQKENI. Trimming removed 2 bases at V and 2 bases at J, with 15 bases between. The CDR3 length is 17 residues. CDR3 amino acids: CASSPFPGTANTGELFF. For the CDR3, the DNA is TGTGCCAGCTCACCATTCCCCGGGACGGCTAACACCGGGGAGCTGTTTTTT. Full variable domain (outside the CDR3, taken from reference TRBV18 and TRBJ2-2): NAGVMQNPRHLVRRRGQEARLRCSPMKGHSHVYWYRQLPEEGLKFMVYLQKENIIDESGMPKERFSAEFPKEGPSILRIQQVVRGDSAAYFCASSPFPGTANTGELFFGEGSRLTVL.

The rearrangement links TRBV7-7 to TRBJ1-1; no clear D. Germline loops: CDR1 SSHAT, CDR2 FNYEAQ (reference sequence). Trimming took off 4 bases at V and 1 base at J, with 7 bases between the two ends. CDR3 length equals 13 residues. The DNA for the CDR3 is TGTGCCAGCAGCTCTAACAAGAACACTGAAGCTTTCTTT. Amino acid sequence: CASSSNKNTEAFF.

This clone was seen a single time. The chain recombines TRBV19 with TRBJ2-2, with D possibly being TRBD2 (5 bases). Trimming removed 4 bases at V and 4 bases at J, with 16 bases between. This CDR3 comprises 16 residues. CDR1 and CDR2 (germline): LNHDA, SQIVND (reference sequence). CDR3 residues: CASSSSNGLTTGELFF. Here the CDR3 DNA reads TGTGCCAGTAGTAGTTCGAACGGACTTACCACCGGGGAGCTGTTTTTT.

This chain connects TRBV28 to TRBJ1-4; D uncertain. The V end lost 5 bases, the J end lost 4 bases, and 17 bases lay between the germline ends. The CDR3 runs to 16 residues. Germline lookup yields CDR1 MDHEN and CDR2 SYDVKM. This CDR3 is CASSPVGRRYNEKLFF. Here the CDR3 DNA reads TGTGCCAGCAGTCCGGTGGGTCGGAGATATAATGAAAAACTGTTTTTT.

This chain links TRBV11-2 with TRBJ2-2, with D maybe TRBD2 (7 bases). Germline V lookup: CDR1 SGHAT, CDR2 FQNNGV. Between the trimmed V and J ends, which lost 4 bases and 5 bases, there was a span of 17 bases. There are 16 residues in the CDR3. CDR3 protein: CASSYGRGGGTGELFF. The CDR3, as DNA: TGTGCCAGCAGCTACGGGAGAGGGGGGGGAACCGGGGAGCTGTTTTTT.

The chain joins TRBV7-9 to TRBJ1-2; D remains ambiguous. This CDR3 is built from 13 residues. Looked up from germline, CDR1 is SEHNR and CDR2 is FQNEAQ (reference sequence). Trimming pared 6 bases from V and 3 bases from J, leaving 11 bases between. Here the CDR3 DNA reads TGTGCCAGCAGGTCTCTCGGGGACTATGGCTACACCTTC. This sequence encodes CASRSLGDYGYTF.

The chain employs TRBV4-2 and TRBJ1-6; TRBD1 aligns across 7 bases. The CDR3 runs 16 residues. CDR1 LGHNA and CDR2 YNFKEQ come from the germline V gene. After removal of 3 bases from V and 1 base from J, the junction contained 3 bases not matched to a gene. The CDR3 DNA reads TGTGCCAGCAGCCAGCCACAGGGGTCCTATAATTCACCCCTCCACTTT. It specifies CASSQPQGSYNSPLHF.

The chain recombines TRBV11-2 with TRBJ2-7; no clear D. The ends were cut back, 1 base at V and 3 bases at J, with 13 bases in the middle. This CDR3 is 15 amino acids long. CDR1 and CDR2 from the germline V gene are SGHAT and FQNNGV. CDR3 bases: TGTGCCAGCAGCTTAGGCTGGTCAGGCGGCTACGAGCAGTACTTC. Translation gives CASSLGWSGGYEQYF.

The chain employs TRBV29-1 and TRBJ1-2; D unclear. The germline gives CDR1 SQVTM, CDR2 ANQGSEA. The V end was cut by 7 bases, the J end by 2 bases, with 8 bases between. The CDR3 is 11 amino acids. The CDR3 sequence is CSADSNYGYTF. CDR3 DNA sequence: TGCAGCGCGGACTCGAACTATGGCTACACCTTC.

The chain joins TRBV5-1 to TRBJ2-7; tentatively, D is TRBD1 (6 bases). The CDR3 covers 13 residues. The V and J ends lost 2 bases and 3 bases respectively, with 9 bases between them. Germline lookup yields CDR1 SGHRS and CDR2 YFSETQ. The CDR3 DNA reads as TGCGCCAGCAGCTTTACAGGGAGCTACGAGCAGTACTTC. This encodes CASSFTGSYEQYF.

The V gene is TRBV5-4, the J gene TRBJ1-1; D not resolved. The CDR3 consists of 13 residues. Trimming took 4 bases from V and 1 from J, leaving 8 bases between them. The germline V gene encodes CDR1 SGHNT and CDR2 YYREEE (reference sequence). As DNA, the CDR3 is TGTGCCAGCAGCCCTCCCCAGAACACTGAAGCTTTCTTT. Its protein product is CASSPPQNTEAFF.

The chain employs TRBV6-5 and TRBJ2-7; 11 positions agree with TRBD2. Germline V CDR1 and CDR2: MNHEY, SVGAGI. The CDR3 is made up of 15 amino acids. J lost 4 bases, V lost 6 bases, and 8 bases had no gene match. CDR3 nucleotides: TGTGCCAGCAGACAAACTAGCGGGGGTGTGTACGAGCAGTACTTC. Protein sequence: CASRQTSGGVYEQYF.

The V call is TRBV2, the J call TRBJ2-5, with 7 bases fitting TRBD2. Germline assignment: CDR1 SNHLY and CDR2 FYNNEI. J gave up 2 bases and V 4 bases, and 4 bases lay outside the gene matches. CDR3 size: 14 residues. This CDR3 is CASSVRLAQETQYF. CDR3 nucleotides: TGTGCCAGCAGTGTAAGACTAGCTCAAGAGACCCAGTACTTC.

V gene TRBV18 combines with J gene TRBJ1-1, with 7 positions matching TRBD1. CDR3 length equals 17 residues. Germline assignment: CDR1 KGHSH and CDR2 LQKENI. V gave up 6 bases and J gave up 0 bases; unmatched junction bases: 13. The CDR3 region is CASSLKRDSPMNTEAFF. Written as DNA, the CDR3 is TGTGCCAGCTCCCTAAAAAGGGACAGTCCTATGAACACTGAAGCTTTCTTT.

The chain links TRBV7-2 to TRBJ2-7, with TRBD2 matching 9 bases. Germline trimming cut 0 bases from V and 5 bases from J; bases unmatched to any gene: 8. CDR1 SGHTA and CDR2 FQGNSA come from the germline V gene. The CDR3 sequence is 16 residues long. The CDR3, as DNA: TGTGCCAGCAGCTTAGCGTGGGCGGGGGGGCAGGACGAGCAGTACTTC. This gives the protein CASSLAWAGGQDEQYF.

This chain connects TRBV11-2 to TRBJ2-7; a weak D match, TRBD2 (5 bases). The V gene's germline CDR1 is SGHAT and CDR2 FQNNGV. The CDR3 has 12 amino acids. The V end was cut by 4 bases, the J end by 7 bases, with 11 bases between. The CDR3 sequence: CASSSHRGEQYF. The CDR3, as DNA: TGTGCCAGCAGCTCTCATCGCGGGGAGCAGTACTTC.

The table lists this clone with a count of one. The rearrangement links TRBV19 to TRBJ2-7, with 7 bases matching TRBD1. Germline V lookup: CDR1 LNHDA, CDR2 SQIVND (reference sequence). V shed 3 bases, J shed 5 bases, and the junction held 10 bases outside the gene matches. The CDR3 totals 15 residues. For the CDR3, the DNA is TGTGCCAGTAGTATGGTGCAGGGGGTTTACAACGAGCAGTACTTC. Protein product: CASSMVQGVYNEQYF.